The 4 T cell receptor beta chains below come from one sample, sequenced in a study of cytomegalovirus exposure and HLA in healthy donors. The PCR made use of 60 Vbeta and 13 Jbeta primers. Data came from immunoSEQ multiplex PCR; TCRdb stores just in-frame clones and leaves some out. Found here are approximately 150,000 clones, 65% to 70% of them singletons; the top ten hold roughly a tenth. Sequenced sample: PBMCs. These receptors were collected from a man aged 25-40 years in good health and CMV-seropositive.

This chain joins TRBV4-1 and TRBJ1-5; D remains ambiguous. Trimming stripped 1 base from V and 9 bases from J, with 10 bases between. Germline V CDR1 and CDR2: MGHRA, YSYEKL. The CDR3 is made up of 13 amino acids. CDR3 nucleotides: TGCGCCAGCAGCCAAGGGGAGGGCGGGCCCCAGCATTTT. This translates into CASSQGEGGPQHF.

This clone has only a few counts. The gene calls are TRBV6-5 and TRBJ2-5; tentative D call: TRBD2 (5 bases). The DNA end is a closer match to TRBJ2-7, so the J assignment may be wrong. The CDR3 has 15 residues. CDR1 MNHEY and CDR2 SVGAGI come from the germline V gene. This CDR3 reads CASSTWTSRFYEQYF. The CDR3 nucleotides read TGTGCCAGCAGTACTTGGACTTCTCGCTTCTACGAGCAGTACTTC.

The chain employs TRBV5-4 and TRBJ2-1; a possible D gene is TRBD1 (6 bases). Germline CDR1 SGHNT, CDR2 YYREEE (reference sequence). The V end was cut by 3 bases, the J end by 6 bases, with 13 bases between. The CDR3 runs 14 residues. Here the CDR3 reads CASSSRQVGNEQFF. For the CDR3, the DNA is TGTGCCAGCAGCTCTCGACAGGTCGGCAATGAGCAGTTCTTC.

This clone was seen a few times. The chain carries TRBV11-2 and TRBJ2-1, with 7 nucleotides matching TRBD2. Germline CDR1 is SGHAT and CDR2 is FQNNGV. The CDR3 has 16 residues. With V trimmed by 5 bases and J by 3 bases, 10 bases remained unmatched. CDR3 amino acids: CASSPRGGSIYNEQFF. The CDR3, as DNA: TGTGCCAGCAGCCCGAGGGGCGGGAGTATCTACAATGAGCAGTTCTTC.